Below, one T cell receptor beta chain is given with its context. The target of this receptor is not known. The sample holds no much larger clone one base away, and base qualities are not on file. The CDR3 regions of human TCRbeta chains were analyzed by immunosequencing. Turning to the authors' computational methods: Repertoire TCRs were checked for matches against a reference library of SARS-CoV-2-specific TCRs that had been generated using the MIRA antigen-specificity platform. Breadth was defined as the fraction of unique TCRs that were SARS-CoV-2-associated. Depth was defined as the fraction of total T cells that were SARS-CoV-2-associated. Using the MIRA data, each spike-specific TCR was mapped to the spike region that the TCR reacts to and placed in a CD4 or CD8 class. Log10-transformed breadth and depth values were compared by one-way ANOVA with Sidak's multiple comparisons tests. The source is immuneACCESS, and TCRdb retained only in-frame sequences with V and J called. Part of the clones is not carried over; for the studies checked, unresolved V genes explain less than half of this, and the remainder is unexplained. V, J and clone size derive from that table, while D and trimming were established from the DNA sequence. This sample has about 120,000 clones in its table, and approximately 89% of those were observed once. The ten largest account for 8.5% to 12% of the sample.

The CDR3 sequence holds 13 residues, the cysteine and phenylalanine included. This entry keeps only the CDR3 DNA: 39 bases, framed from base 1. The germline V gene provides CDR1 SNHLY and CDR2 FYNNEI. Trimming costs V 7 bases and J 0 bases, and their ends lie 10 bases apart. These data originate in a study of T cell responses to AZD1222 COVID-19 vaccine (dated by TCRdb to the early 2020s). About the investigation overall: AZD1222 recipients given second doses at about 4 weeks or at about 12 weeks were pooled, since spike-specific TCR depth and breadth were not found to differ between the two schedules. TCR sequencing was performed for roughly 250 trial participants, of whom 207 were given two doses of AZD1222 and approximately 26 were given two doses of MenACWY control vaccine. Trial participants were enrolled into age subgroups of 18-55, 56-69 and 70-plus years, which contained roughly 150, 30 and 60 TCR-sequenced participants, respectively. Broader findings and caveats from the paper: Conclusions about previously exposed vaccinees are limited because only five to seven AZD1222 recipients were SARS-CoV-2 seropositive at baseline. The 56-69-year group was small, and its depth increase did not reach significance, likely because of low power. A significant rise in spike-specific TCR breadth and depth was observed after two AZD1222 doses relative to day 0 and relative to MenACWY recipients. Because no samples from the day 14 peak response were available, repertoires could be characterized only after the peak T cell response. The vaccine-associated CD4 TCRs covered the entire spike protein, and the dominant responses fell in regions 160-218 and 743-854. Participants were mostly white British, with more females than males. The authors suggested clonal diversity may have been underestimated. Reportedly, close to half of the unique spike-specific TCRs recognized epitopes lying outside the regions that are mutated in the B.1.351 and B.1.1.7 variants.

What the time point label conveys for this sample: baseline before first vaccination. Samples from vaccinated people were obtained from the UK trials COV001 and COV002, which included a single-blind randomized controlled phase 2/3 trial of AZD1222 (ChAdOx1 nCoV-19) in healthy adults. For TCRbeta chain sequencing, PBMC samples from trial participants were taken at day 0 and at day 28 after the second dose. This sample comprised peripheral blood, obtained on day 0 of AZD1222 vaccination. The sequence is built from TRBV2 and TRBJ2-7, with the D gene too uncertain to name. This clonotype was obtained from an adult in good health. This receptor carries the CDR3 CASNSDNSYEQYF. The DNA sequence is TGTGCCAGCAATAGTGACAACTCCTACGAGCAGTACTTC.